This TCR beta chain was sequenced during a study of blood T cell repertoires in COVID-19. Study context: Acute and convalescent COVID-19 samples came from the United States, Italy and Spain. T cells, B-cell-depleted T cells, or PBMCs provided the cDNA or gDNA that served as material.

Germline CDR1 and CDR2: MNHEY and SMNVEV (reference sequence). The CDR3 extends over 11 amino acids. V dropped 6 bases and J dropped 7 bases, with 10 bases sitting between them. This clone has a single count. As handled by the study authors: Estimation of nucleated cell counts was performed using reference gene primer amplification. TCRdb keeps only in-frame clones here, not all; method: immunoSEQ multiplex PCR. That table supplies the V and J calls and clone size; D and trimming were determined from the DNA. The sample consists of about 210,000 clones, about 92% of them appearing once. The sample comprised peripheral blood. The chain links TRBV27 to TRBJ2-7; maybe TRBD1 (5 bases). The source is a man aged 25 to 40 with acute or convalescent COVID-19. CDR3 sequence (DNA): TGTGCCAGCAGAGGGTCAGGGGAGCAGTACTTC. Amino acid sequence: CASRGSGEQYF.